The 32 T cell receptor beta chains below all came from one sample that was sequenced in a study of regulatory T cells in long-lasting Graves disease. The authors built TCR beta libraries using iRepertoire HTBI primers and Arm-PCR of CDR3 regions. TCRdb recomputed calls from the multiplex PCR reads with MiXCR, one row per CDR3 protein. This sample has roughly 420,000 distinct CDR3 sequences; roughly 15% occur once, and the top ten carry approximately 17%. Time point given: newly diagnosed GD, antithyroid drugs for less than 3 months. Researchers made the TCR library from RNA that was extracted from PBMCs. These data were also filed under a second study, of T cells in Graves' hyperthyroidism and ophthalmopathy.

This specimen consisted of peripheral blood mononuclear cells (PBMCs), obtained at new diagnosis, from a patient treated with antithyroid drugs. The receptor source for this set is a woman aged 45-60 years with Graves disease.

V is TRBV5-1 and J is TRBJ2-7, with 9 bases that match TRBD1. The ends lost 0 bases at V and 3 bases at J; junction bases unmatched: 10. Germline lookup yields CDR1 SGHRS and CDR2 YFSETQ. This CDR3 is 17 amino acids long. The CDR3 region has the DNA TGCGCCAGCAGCTTGGCCCCCCGACAGGGGGTGGACTACGAGCAGTACTTC. This codes for CASSLAPRQGVDYEQYF.

This clonotype was found many times. The chain joins TRBV7-9 to TRBJ2-1; the D call may be TRBD1 or TRBD2 (7 bases each). V dropped 0 bases and J dropped 5 bases, with 11 bases sitting between them. Germline-derived CDR1 and CDR2 are SEHNR and FQNEAQ (reference sequence). This CDR3 is built from 15 residues. The CDR3 region is CASSLARGGDNEQFF. CDR3 nucleotide sequence: TGTGCCAGCAGCTTAGCCAGGGGGGGGGACAATGAGCAGTTCTTC.

The rearrangement uses TRBV10-3 and TRBJ1-5; 9 bases agree with TRBD1. V trimming: 10 bases; J trimming: 2 bases; junction bases outside the gene matches: 15. This CDR3 region has 17 residues. Germline V lookup: CDR1 ENHRY, CDR2 SYGVKD. DNA of the CDR3: TGTGCCACCACCCCCGGGACAGGGAAGGGTGGCAATCAGCCCCAGCATTTT. Encoded protein: CATTPGTGKGGNQPQHF.

This clonotype was seen only a few times. The V call is TRBV6-2 or TRBV6-3, the J call TRBJ2-7, with a weak D call TRBD2 (5 bases). The CDR3 has 16 amino acids. CDR1 and CDR2 (germline): MNHEY, SVGEGT. Trimming pared 2 bases from V and 7 bases from J, leaving 21 bases between. This CDR3 is CASSYGVEAGPGEQYF. The CDR3 bases are TGTGCCAGCAGTTACGGGGTGGAGGCGGGTCCGGGGGAGCAGTACTTC.

In regard to this clonotype: With a much larger clone just one base away, this may be a read error. This rearrangement joins TRBV11-2 to TRBJ2-7, with TRBD2 as a possible D gene (5 bases). Germline-derived CDR1 and CDR2 are SGHAT and FQNNGV. The V and J ends lost 3 bases and 7 bases respectively, with 19 bases between them. The CDR3 contains 15 residues. The CDR3 DNA reads TGTGCCAGCAGCTTTCGGTTCTCCTCGGGGAATGAGCAGTACTTC. Protein product: CASSFRFSSGNEQYF.

This clonotype was recorded at least ten times. The CDR3 region is CSATSGPGTDEQFF. For the CDR3, the DNA is TGCAGTGCTACTAGCGGCCCCGGGACCGATGAGCAGTTCTTC. The V call is TRBV20-1, the J call TRBJ2-1; 7 nucleotides line up with TRBD2. Germline V gives CDR1 DFQATT, CDR2 SNEGSKA (reference sequence). Trimming took 4 bases from V and 8 from J; bases not matched to a gene: 11. The CDR3 has 14 amino acids.

The table lists this clonotype with many counts. The V call is TRBV5-1, the J call TRBJ1-1; 10 bases map to TRBD1. The V gene's germline CDR1 is SGHRS and CDR2 YFSETQ. The junction had 6 bases not matched to a gene; V was cut back by 0 bases and J by 4 bases. This CDR3 contains 16 residues. CDR3 in amino acids: CASSLARDRGFTEAFF. As DNA, the CDR3 is TGCGCCAGCAGCTTGGCCAGGGACAGGGGTTTCACTGAAGCTTTCTTT.

The chain uses TRBV29-1 and TRBJ2-3; TRBD2 agrees at 10 bases. V was clipped by 5 bases and J by 6 bases; unmatched bases: 8. The CDR3 is 14 residues long. Germline V gene lookup returns CDR1 SQVTM and CDR2 ANQGSEA. CDR3 sequence: CSVPLAGDGDTQYF. The CDR3 nucleotides read TGCAGCGTTCCCCTAGCGGGGGACGGGGATACGCAGTATTTT.

As regards this clonotype: A much larger clone lies a single base off, so this may be a read error. The conserved phenylalanine or tryptophan is not found at the CDR3 terminus, so this likely reflects a read error. The CDR3 sequence: CASSLSPTDFNEKLFC. The CDR3 DNA sequence: TGCGCCAGCAGCTTGTCACCGACAGATTTTAATGAAAAACTGTTTTGT. The V call is TRBV5-1, the J call TRBJ1-4; a possible D gene is TRBD1 (5 bases). The CDR3 covers 16 residues. Trimming shortened V by 1 base and J by 4 bases, and 14 bases separated the two germline ends. CDR1 and CDR2 (germline): SGHRS, YFSETQ.

A remark on this clonotype: This may be a read error: a much more frequent sequence differs by one nucleotide. The CDR3 DNA follows: TGCGCCAGCAGTTTTCCGCTAGCGGGAGGGCCTCCCTCCTACGAGCAGTTCTTC. Protein sequence: CASSFPLAGGPPSYEQFF. The V gene is TRBV10-1, the J gene TRBJ2-1, with 12 bases fitting TRBD2. The CDR3 has 18 amino acids. V shed 5 bases and J 10 bases; nucleotides not matched to a gene: 18. Germline CDR1 is WNHNN and CDR2 is SYGVQD (reference sequence).

This clonotype was seen a few times. This CDR3 reads CASKRWTGRSTDTQYF. The CDR3 DNA sequence: TGTGCCAGCAAACGATGGACAGGGAGGAGTACAGATACGCAGTATTTT. The gene calls are TRBV6-2 or TRBV6-3 and TRBJ2-3; 8 positions match TRBD1. From germline, CDR1 is MNHEY and CDR2 SVGEGT. After removal of 7 bases from V and 3 bases from J, the junction contained 12 bases not matched to a gene. This CDR3 region has 16 residues.

About this clonotype: This may be a read error, as it is one base from a much larger clone. The V call is TRBV4-2, the J call TRBJ2-3; TRBD2 matches 16 bases. V lost 4 bases and J lost 9; bases outside the gene matches: 10. Germline-derived CDR1 and CDR2 are LGHNA and YNFKEQ. The CDR3 consists of 17 residues. In DNA, the CDR3 is TGTGCCAGCAGCCCGGAGGGACTAGCGGGAGGGGAGAGAACGCAGTATTTT. Translated, it gives CASSPEGLAGGERTQYF.

In this sample, this clonotype turned up many times. The chain recombines TRBV5-1 with TRBJ2-7, with 9 bases matching TRBD2. Germline V gene sequence: CDR1 SGHRS, CDR2 YFSETQ. The CDR3 spans 14 residues. Losses at the gene ends were 3 bases for V and 4 bases for J; bases not matched to a gene: 5. CDR3 loop: CASSSLSGGYEQYF. CDR3 bases: TGCGCCAGCAGCTCTTTGAGCGGGGGGTACGAGCAGTACTTC. Full variable domain (remainder filled in from reference TRBV5-1 and TRBJ2-7): KAGVTQTPRYLIKTRGQQVTLSCSPISGHRSVSWYQQTPGQGLQFLFEYFSETQRNKGNFPGRFSGRQFSNSRSEMNVSTLELGDSALYLCASSSLSGGYEQYFGPGTRLTVT.

This clonotype was observed a few times. The V and J genes are TRBV28 and TRBJ2-3, with D maybe TRBD2 (6 bases). The V end was cut by 6 bases, the J end by 2 bases, with 15 bases between. The CDR3 extends over 15 amino acids. CDR1 is MDHEN and CDR2 is SYDVKM in the germline V gene. The CDR3 DNA follows: TGTGCCAGCAGCAGACTAGTTGGGACCACAGATACGCAGTATTTT. Its translation is CASSRLVGTTDTQYF. Full variable domain (missing parts from reference TRBV28 and TRBJ2-3): DVKVTQSSRYLVKRTGEKVFLECVQDMDHENMFWYRQDPGLGLRLIYFSYDVKMKEKGDIPEGYSVSREKKERFSLILESASTNQTSMYLCASSRLVGTTDTQYFGPGTRLTVL.

This clonotype was seen a few times. The chain joins TRBV6-5 to TRBJ2-2; TRBD2 agrees at 8 bases. V gave up 0 bases and J gave up 2 bases; unmatched junction bases: 2. In germline, CDR1 is MNHEY, CDR2 SVGAGI. The CDR3 has 16 residues. CDR3 residues: CASSYSAGVNTGELFF. CDR3 coding DNA: TGTGCCAGCAGTTACTCAGCGGGAGTAAACACCGGGGAGCTGTTTTTT.

This clonotype was counted ten times or more. The chain joins TRBV9 to TRBJ1-3, with TRBD1 matching over 10 bases. The V segment lost 0 bases and the J segment 5 bases; nucleotides outside the gene matches: 5. Germline V gene data show CDR1 as SGDLS and CDR2 as YYNGEE. This CDR3 spans 16 amino acids. The CDR3 bases are TGTGCCAGCAGCGTAGCGGGACAGGGGCCCCGAAACACCATATATTTT. Protein: CASSVAGQGPRNTIYF.

This clonotype was observed many times. The J gene is TRBJ2-7, the V gene TRBV6-1; 8 bases match TRBD1. This CDR3 comprises 14 residues. Germline assignment: CDR1 MNHNS and CDR2 SASEGT. V shed 4 bases and J 5 bases; nucleotides not matched to a gene: 7. This CDR3 reads CASSAGQGRDEQYF. The CDR3 bases are TGTGCCAGCAGTGCCGGACAGGGCCGAGACGAGCAGTACTTC.

This clonotype turned up a few times. The rearrangement joins TRBV18 to TRBJ2-2, with no clear D. Germline V CDR1 and CDR2: KGHSH, LQKENI. The CDR3 totals 14 residues. The ends were cut back, 5 bases at V and 2 bases at J, with 9 bases in the middle. CDR3 sequence (DNA): TGTGCCAGCTCAACATCTGAAAACACCGGGGAGCTGTTTTTT. It is translated as CASSTSENTGELFF.

In its sample, this clonotype was seen many times. The rearrangement links TRBV18 to TRBJ2-7; 10 bases match TRBD2. In germline, CDR1 is KGHSH, CDR2 LQKENI. Trimming removed 2 bases from V and 6 bases from J; junction bases left unmatched: 10. CDR3 length: 16 residues. CDR3 coding DNA: TGTGCCAGCTCACCATACCAAGCGGGAGGGCCAGGCGAGCAGTACTTC. This codes for CASSPYQAGGPGEQYF.

V and J are TRBV6-5 and TRBJ1-4, with unresolved D. In germline, CDR1 is MNHEY, CDR2 SVGAGI. This CDR3 region has 14 residues. V gave up 0 bases and J gave up 8 bases, with 10 bases separating them. The CDR3 here is CASSYSRNQEKLFF. The CDR3 nucleotides are TGTGCCAGCAGTTACTCAAGAAACCAGGAAAAACTGTTTTTT.

The chain uses TRBV9 and TRBJ2-3; 7 nucleotides line up with TRBD2. Unmatched junction bases numbered 6, after V lost 4 bases and J lost 1 base. Germline V gene sequence: CDR1 SGDLS, CDR2 YYNGEE. This CDR3 has 15 residues. CDR3 nucleotides: TGTGCCAGCAGCTACGGAAGCGGGGGCACAGATACGCAGTATTTT. Protein sequence: CASSYGSGGTDTQYF.

The gene calls are TRBV5-1 and TRBJ2-1; D is ambiguous. Germline V gene data show CDR1 as SGHRS and CDR2 as YFSETQ. The V end lost 6 bases, the J end lost 0 bases, and 13 bases lay between the germline ends. The CDR3 is 15 amino acids. As DNA, the CDR3 is TGCGCCAGCACCGACCATAAGAGCTCCTACAATGAGCAGTTCTTC. Translated: CASTDHKSSYNEQFF.

This clonotype was detected ten times or more. The chain is built from TRBV27 and TRBJ2-1; the match to TRBD2 covers 10 bases. There are 17 residues in the CDR3. Germline V gene data show CDR1 as MNHEY and CDR2 as SMNVEV (reference sequence). The V segment lost 0 bases and the J segment 6 bases; nucleotides outside the gene matches: 8. The CDR3 DNA sequence: TGTGCCAGCAGTTTATCGAGCGGGAGGGCCTTCCGCAATGAGCAGTTCTTC. As protein: CASSLSSGRAFRNEQFF.

This clonotype was counted between two and nine times. This chain uses TRBV7-9 with TRBJ1-1; D is undetermined. V was shortened by 1 base and J by 6 bases, with 12 bases between the two germline ends. The germline gives CDR1 SEHNR, CDR2 FQNEAQ (reference sequence). This CDR3 is 14 amino acids long. CDR3 protein: CASSLDVMVAEAFF. The CDR3 nucleotides are TGTGCCAGCAGCTTAGACGTGATGGTTGCTGAAGCTTTCTTT.

This chain links TRBV5-1 with TRBJ2-1; the D is unclear. Trimming took off 4 bases at V and 3 bases at J, with 17 bases between the two ends. The CDR3 is 16 amino acids. Germline V gene sequence: CDR1 SGHRS, CDR2 YFSETQ. The CDR3 DNA follows: TGCGCCAGCAGCCGGCGTGTAGTCCTCAACTACAATGAGCAGTTCTTC. This sequence encodes CASSRRVVLNYNEQFF.

The V and J genes are TRBV24-1 and TRBJ2-1; D unclear. Trimming stripped 3 bases from V and 1 base from J, with 9 bases between. There are 15 residues in the CDR3. In germline, CDR1 is KGHDR, CDR2 SFDVKD. CDR3 sequence reads: CATSDKGSSYNEQFF. CDR3 bases: TGTGCCACCAGTGATAAAGGGTCATCCTACAATGAGCAGTTCTTC.

This clonotype was counted at least ten times. This chain links TRBV28 with TRBJ1-1; TRBD1 might be the D (5 bases). Trimming shortened V by 3 bases and J by 8 bases, and 22 bases separated the two germline ends. Germline V lookup: CDR1 MDHEN, CDR2 SYDVKM. The CDR3 consists of 16 residues. The DNA for the CDR3 is TGTGCCAGCAGTTTTCCTCAGGGCCGGACGGCCGCAGAAGCTTTCTTT. This translates into CASSFPQGRTAAEAFF. The variable domain in full, completed from reference TRBV28 and TRBJ1-1, reads DVKVTQSSRYLVKRTGEKVFLECVQDMDHENMFWYRQDPGLGLRLIYFSYDVKMKEKGDIPEGYSVSREKKERFSLILESASTNQTSMYLCASSFPQGRTAAEAFFGQGTRLTVV.

The chain is built from TRBV3-1 and TRBJ2-3; TRBD1 agrees at 9 bases. CDR3 length: 19 amino acids. V was pared by 0 bases and J by 0 bases, with 10 bases of the junction left unmatched. The germline CDR1 and CDR2 sequences are LGHDT and YNNKEL (reference sequence). In nucleotides, the CDR3 is TGTGCCAGCAGCCAAGAAAGTATCCTAGGACAGGGGAGCACAGATACGCAGTATTTT. It encodes CASSQESILGQGSTDTQYF.

This clonotype was seen ten or more times. The CDR3 loop is CAWSVRTSSYNEQFF. The CDR3 DNA sequence: TGTGCCTGGAGTGTACGTACTAGCTCCTACAATGAGCAGTTCTTC. This sequence joins TRBV30 and TRBJ2-1; perhaps TRBD2 as D (5 bases). Trimming shortened V by 0 bases and J by 0 bases, and 9 bases separated the two germline ends. Germline CDR1 and CDR2: GTSNPN and SVGIG (reference sequence). The CDR3 spans 15 residues.

This clonotype was seen a few times. The J gene is TRBJ2-1, the V gene TRBV6-1, with 7 nucleotides matching TRBD1. Per germline, CDR1 MNHNS and CDR2 SASEGT. After removal of 10 bases from V and 1 base from J, the junction contained 4 bases not matched to a gene. The CDR3 is 13 residues long. This CDR3 reads CAIQGKSYNEQFF. The CDR3 DNA reads TGTGCCATACAGGGGAAGTCCTACAATGAGCAGTTCTTC.

This clonotype has more than one count but fewer than ten. The likely explanation is a read error, given a far larger clone one base away. The chain couples TRBV20-1 to TRBJ2-1; 15 bases align to TRBD2. V was pared by 6 bases and J by 10 bases, with 13 bases of the junction left unmatched. CDR1 DFQATT and CDR2 SNEGSKA come from the germline V gene (reference sequence). The CDR3 runs to 16 residues. The CDR3 coding sequence is TGCAGTGCGCAAGGACTAGCGGGAGGGGACTCCTACGAGCAGTTCTTC. Protein: CSAQGLAGGDSYEQFF.

This clonotype was seen only a few times. CDR3 nucleotides: TGCAGCGTTGGACAGGGGAATGAGCAGTTCTTC. It codes for CSVGQGNEQFF. The chain couples TRBV29-1 to TRBJ2-1; TRBD1 aligns across 8 bases. Per germline, CDR1 SQVTM and CDR2 ANQGSEA. CDR3 size: 11 residues. The J segment lost 7 bases and the V segment lost 4 bases, leaving 0 bases of the junction unmatched.